This T cell receptor (beta chain) was found in a study of blood T cell repertoires in COVID-19. Whole-study context: Italy, Spain and the United States were the sources of the convalescent and acute COVID-19 samples. Nucleic acid was either cDNA or gDNA, and it came from T cells, B-cell-depleted T cells, or PBMCs.

The V gene's germline CDR1 is MNHEY and CDR2 SVGAGI. The CDR3 consists of 13 residues. Trimming shortened V by 7 bases and J by 2 bases, and 11 bases separated the two germline ends. Authors' analysis steps: It was from reference gene primer amplification that nucleated cell counts were estimated. Here immunoSEQ multiplex PCR was the method, and the copy in TCRdb shows in-frame clones only, minus some. Clone size and V and J calls were adopted from that table, with D and trimming inferred from the DNA. The sample gives over 450,000 clones, 89% of which show up once; roughly 0.9% is in the top ten. The sequenced material came from peripheral blood. The rearrangement links TRBV6-5 to TRBJ2-5; a weak D match, TRBD1 (6 bases). The TCR sequence derives from a man between 18 and 35 years old with COVID-19, enrolled during active disease. The DNA of the CDR3 is TGTGCCAGCACCGGACAGTTTCAAGAGACCCAGTACTTC. It specifies CASTGQFQETQYF.